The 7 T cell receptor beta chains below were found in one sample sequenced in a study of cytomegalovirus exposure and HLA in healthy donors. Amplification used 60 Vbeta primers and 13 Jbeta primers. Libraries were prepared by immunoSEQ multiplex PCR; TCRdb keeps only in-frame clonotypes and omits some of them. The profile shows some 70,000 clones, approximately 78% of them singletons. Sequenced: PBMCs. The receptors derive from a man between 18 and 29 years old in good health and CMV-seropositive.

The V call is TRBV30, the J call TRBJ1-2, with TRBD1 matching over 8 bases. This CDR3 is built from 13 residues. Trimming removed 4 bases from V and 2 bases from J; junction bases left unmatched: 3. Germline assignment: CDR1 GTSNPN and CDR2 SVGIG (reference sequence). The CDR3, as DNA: TGTGCCTGGACCCGGACAGGGAACTATGGCTACACCTTC. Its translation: CAWTRTGNYGYTF.

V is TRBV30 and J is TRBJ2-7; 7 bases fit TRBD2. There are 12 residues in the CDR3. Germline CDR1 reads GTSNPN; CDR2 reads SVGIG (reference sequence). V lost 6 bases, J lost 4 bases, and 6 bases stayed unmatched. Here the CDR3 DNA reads TGTGCCTGCGGGAGCGGGGTATACGAGCAGTACTTC. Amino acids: CACGSGVYEQYF.

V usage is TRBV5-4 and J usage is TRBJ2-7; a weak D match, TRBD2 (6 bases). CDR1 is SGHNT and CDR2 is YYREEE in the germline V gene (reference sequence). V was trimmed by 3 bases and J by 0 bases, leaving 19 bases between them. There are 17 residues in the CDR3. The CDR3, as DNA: TGTGCCAGCAGCTCCGGTTATCCGGGGGAGATCTCCTACGAGCAGTACTTC. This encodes CASSSGYPGEISYEQYF. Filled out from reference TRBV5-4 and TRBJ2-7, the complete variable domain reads ETGVTQSPTHLIKTRGQQVTLRCSSQSGHNTVSWYQQALGQGPQFIFQYYREEENGRGNFPPRFSGLQFPNYSSELNVNALELDDSALYLCASSSGYPGEISYEQYFGPGTRLTVT.

CDR3 residues: CAWSVGGPVDTQYF. The CDR3 nucleotides are TGTGCCTGGAGTGTTGGGGGCCCGGTAGATACGCAGTATTTT. The chain couples TRBV30 to TRBJ2-3; a weak D match, TRBD1 (6 bases). Germline-derived CDR1 and CDR2 are GTSNPN and SVGIG (reference sequence). V lost 0 bases, J lost 5 bases, and 12 bases lay in between. This CDR3 spans 14 amino acids.

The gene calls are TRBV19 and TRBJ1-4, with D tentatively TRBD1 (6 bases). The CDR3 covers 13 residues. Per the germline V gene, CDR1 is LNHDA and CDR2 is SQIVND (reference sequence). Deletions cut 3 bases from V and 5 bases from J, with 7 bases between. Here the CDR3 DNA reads TGTGCCAGTAGTATGGGACAAAATGAAAAACTGTTTTTT. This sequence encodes CASSMGQNEKLFF.

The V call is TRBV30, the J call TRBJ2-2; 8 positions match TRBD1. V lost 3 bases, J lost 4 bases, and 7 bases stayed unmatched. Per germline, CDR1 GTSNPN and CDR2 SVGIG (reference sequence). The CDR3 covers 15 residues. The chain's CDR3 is CAWSRQGASTGELFF. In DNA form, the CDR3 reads TGTGCCTGGAGCCGTCAGGGGGCGAGCACCGGGGAGCTGTTTTTT.

CDR3 protein: CASSLHRDRGYEQYV. The CDR3 DNA reads as TGCGCCAGCAGCCTTCACCGGGACAGGGGCTACGAGCAGTACGTC. V gene TRBV4-1 combines with J gene TRBJ2-7; 10 bases agree with TRBD1. This CDR3 region has 15 residues. J lost 3 bases, V lost 4 bases, and 6 bases had no gene match. CDR1 is MGHRA and CDR2 is YSYEKL in the germline V gene.